This TCR beta chain was profiled in a study of blood T cells in healthy people across ages. As regards this clonotype: Its antigen is still unknown.

Study outcomes and limitations: Without sorted subsets, naive and antigen-experienced compartments could not be conclusively compared.

CDR1 is MNHEY and CDR2 is SMNVEV in the germline V gene (reference sequence). V trimming: 5 bases; J trimming: 10 bases; junction bases outside the gene matches: 12. This CDR3 has 15 amino acids. Primers used in a second PCR of roughly 7 to 11 cycles were a sample-barcoded 5' primer and a J-beta primer mix. TCRdb recomputed calls from the 5' RACE reads with MiXCR, one row per CDR3 protein. The sample gives about 1,800,000 distinct CDR3 sequences, 28% of which show up once; about 8% is in the top ten. Total RNA extraction produced at least 6 micrograms (per sample) for the study. The chain combines TRBV27 with TRBJ2-7; 12 nucleotides line up with TRBD2. This receptor was identified in a woman aged 25 to 45 in good health. Sample: blood. CDR3 region: CASSEAPGLAGSQYF. CDR3 nucleotides: TGTGCCAGCAGTGAAGCCCCCGGACTAGCGGGGTCCCAGTACTTC.